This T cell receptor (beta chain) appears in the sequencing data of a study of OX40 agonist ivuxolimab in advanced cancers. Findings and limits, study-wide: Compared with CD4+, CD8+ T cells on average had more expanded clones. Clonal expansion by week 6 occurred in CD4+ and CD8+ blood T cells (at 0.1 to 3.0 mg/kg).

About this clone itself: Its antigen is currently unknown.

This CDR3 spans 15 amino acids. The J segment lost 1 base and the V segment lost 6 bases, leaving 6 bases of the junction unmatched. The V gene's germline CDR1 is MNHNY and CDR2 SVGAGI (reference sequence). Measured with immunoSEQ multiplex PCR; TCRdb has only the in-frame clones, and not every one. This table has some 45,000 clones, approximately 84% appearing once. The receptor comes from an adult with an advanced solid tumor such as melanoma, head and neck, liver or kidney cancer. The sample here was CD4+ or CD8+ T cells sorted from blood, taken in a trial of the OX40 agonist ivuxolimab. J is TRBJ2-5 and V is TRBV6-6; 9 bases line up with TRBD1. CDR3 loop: CASSYTGQGQETQYF. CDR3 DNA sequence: TGTGCCAGCAGCTACACGGGACAGGGCCAAGAGACCCAGTACTTC.